This T cell receptor (beta chain) originates from a study of T cells after yellow fever vaccination. Study findings and constraints: The appearance of a small share of clonotypes in both CD4 and CD8 compartments was observed.

This clonotype was counted between two and nine times. The antigen remains unidentified. Using its own MiXCR run on the 5' RACE reads, TCRdb lists one record per CDR3 protein. The table lists 620,000 or so distinct CDR3 sequences, over 9% of them singletons. The sample was PBMCs, taken on the day of the yellow fever booster vaccination. The TCR comes from a man aged 25-45 years who received the YFV17D yellow fever vaccine.

CDR3 in amino acids: CASRKLAAQETQYF. Here the CDR3 DNA reads TGTGCCAGCAGAAAACTAGCGGCTCAAGAGACCCAGTACTTC. The V gene is TRBV6-1, the J gene TRBJ2-5; 8 nucleotides match TRBD2. Germline V lookup: CDR1 MNHNS, CDR2 SASEGT. CDR3 size: 14 residues. V lost 6 bases, J lost 2 bases, and 5 bases stayed unmatched.